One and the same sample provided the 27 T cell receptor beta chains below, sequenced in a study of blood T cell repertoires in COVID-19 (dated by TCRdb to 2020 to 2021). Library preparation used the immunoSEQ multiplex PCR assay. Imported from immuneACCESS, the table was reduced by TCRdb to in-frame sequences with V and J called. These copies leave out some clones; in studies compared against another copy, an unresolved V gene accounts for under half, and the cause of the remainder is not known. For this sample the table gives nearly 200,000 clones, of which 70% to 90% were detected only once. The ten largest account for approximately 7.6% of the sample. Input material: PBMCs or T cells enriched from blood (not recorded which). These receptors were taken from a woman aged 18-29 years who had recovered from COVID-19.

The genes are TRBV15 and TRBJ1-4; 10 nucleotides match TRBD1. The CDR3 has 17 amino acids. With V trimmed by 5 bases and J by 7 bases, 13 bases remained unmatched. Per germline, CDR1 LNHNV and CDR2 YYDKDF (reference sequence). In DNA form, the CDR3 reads TGTGCCACCAGCGGGACACCGGGACAGGGGATTCCTGAAAAACTGTTTTTT. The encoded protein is CATSGTPGQGIPEKLFF.

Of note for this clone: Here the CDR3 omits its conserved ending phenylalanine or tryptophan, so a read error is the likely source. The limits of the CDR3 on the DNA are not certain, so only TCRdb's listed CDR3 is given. CDR3 sequence: CASSLDGATLT. This chain connects TRBV7-9 to TRBJ2-7; TRBD1, as called in the table, went unchecked against the DNA. Germline V lookup: CDR1 SEHNR, CDR2 FQNEAQ (reference sequence). The CDR3 spans 11 residues, counting both ends.

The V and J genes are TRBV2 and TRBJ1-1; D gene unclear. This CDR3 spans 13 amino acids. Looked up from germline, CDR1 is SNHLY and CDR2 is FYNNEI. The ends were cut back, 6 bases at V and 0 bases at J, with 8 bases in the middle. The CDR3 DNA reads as TGTGCCAGCAGGGAGGGAATGAACACTGAAGCTTTCTTT. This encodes CASREGMNTEAFF.

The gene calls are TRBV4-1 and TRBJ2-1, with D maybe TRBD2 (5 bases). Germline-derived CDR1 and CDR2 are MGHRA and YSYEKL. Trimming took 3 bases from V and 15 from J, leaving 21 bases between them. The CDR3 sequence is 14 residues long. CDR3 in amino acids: CASSQDNSRGMGFF. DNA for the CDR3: TGCGCCAGCAGCCAGGATAATTCTCGAGGGATGGGGTTCTTC.

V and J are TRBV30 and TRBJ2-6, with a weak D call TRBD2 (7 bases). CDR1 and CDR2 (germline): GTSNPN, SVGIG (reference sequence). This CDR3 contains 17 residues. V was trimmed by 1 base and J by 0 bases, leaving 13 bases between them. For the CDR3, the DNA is TGTGCCTGGAGTGGGGGGGGCTTGGGCTCTGGGGCCAACGTCCTGACTTTC. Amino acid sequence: CAWSGGGLGSGANVLTF.

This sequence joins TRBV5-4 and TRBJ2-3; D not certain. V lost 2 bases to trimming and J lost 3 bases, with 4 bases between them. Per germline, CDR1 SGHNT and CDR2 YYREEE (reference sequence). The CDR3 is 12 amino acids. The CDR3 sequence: CASSFQTDTQYF. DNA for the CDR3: TGTGCCAGCAGCTTCCAAACAGATACGCAGTATTTT.

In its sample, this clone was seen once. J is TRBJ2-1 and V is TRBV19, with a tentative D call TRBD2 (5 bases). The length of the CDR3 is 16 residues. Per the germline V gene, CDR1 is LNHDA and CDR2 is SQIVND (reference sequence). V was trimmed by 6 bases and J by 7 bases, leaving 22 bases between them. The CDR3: CASSSQTRRFGNEQFF. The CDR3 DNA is TGTGCCAGTAGCTCCCAGACCAGGAGGTTTGGAAATGAGCAGTTCTTC.

CDR3 protein: CAISADRSYGYTF. CDR3 in DNA: TGTGCCATCAGCGCAGACAGGAGTTATGGCTACACCTTC. The chain employs TRBV10-3 and TRBJ1-2; D is perhaps TRBD1 (6 bases). The germline V gene encodes CDR1 ENHRY and CDR2 SYGVKD. The CDR3 totals 13 residues. Trimming left V 6 bases short and J 5 bases short, with 13 bases between.

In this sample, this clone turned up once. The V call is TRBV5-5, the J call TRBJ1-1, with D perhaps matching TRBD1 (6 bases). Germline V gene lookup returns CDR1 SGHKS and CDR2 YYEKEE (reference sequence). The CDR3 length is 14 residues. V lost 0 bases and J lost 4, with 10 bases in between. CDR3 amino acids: CASSLGQALTEAFF. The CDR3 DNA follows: TGTGCCAGCAGCTTGGGACAGGCTCTCACTGAAGCTTTCTTT.

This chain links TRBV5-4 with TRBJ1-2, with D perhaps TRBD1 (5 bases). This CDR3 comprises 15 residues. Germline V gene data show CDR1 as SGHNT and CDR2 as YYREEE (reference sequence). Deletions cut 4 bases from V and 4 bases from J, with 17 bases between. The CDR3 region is CASSESGGALYGYTF. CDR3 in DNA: TGTGCCAGCAGCGAGAGCGGGGGAGCCCTCTATGGCTACACCTTC.

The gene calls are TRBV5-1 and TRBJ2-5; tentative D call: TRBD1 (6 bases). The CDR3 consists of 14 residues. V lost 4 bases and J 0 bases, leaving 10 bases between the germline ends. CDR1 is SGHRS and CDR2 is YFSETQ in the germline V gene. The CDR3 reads CASSEGGYQETQYF. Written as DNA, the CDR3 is TGCGCCAGCAGCGAAGGGGGATACCAAGAGACCCAGTACTTC.

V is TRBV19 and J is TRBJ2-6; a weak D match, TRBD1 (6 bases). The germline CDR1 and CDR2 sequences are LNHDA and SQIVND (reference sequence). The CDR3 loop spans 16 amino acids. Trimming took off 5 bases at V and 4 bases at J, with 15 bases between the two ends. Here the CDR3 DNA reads TGTGCCAGTAGTGCCAGTACAGGGACCGGGGCCAACGTCCTGACTTTC. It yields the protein CASSASTGTGANVLTF.

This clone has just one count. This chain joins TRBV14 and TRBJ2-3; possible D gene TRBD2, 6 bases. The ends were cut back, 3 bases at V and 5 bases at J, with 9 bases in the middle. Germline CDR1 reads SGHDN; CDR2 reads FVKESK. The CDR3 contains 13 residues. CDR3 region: CASSQVSGDTQYF. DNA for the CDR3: TGTGCCAGCAGCCAGGTTAGCGGAGATACGCAGTATTTT.

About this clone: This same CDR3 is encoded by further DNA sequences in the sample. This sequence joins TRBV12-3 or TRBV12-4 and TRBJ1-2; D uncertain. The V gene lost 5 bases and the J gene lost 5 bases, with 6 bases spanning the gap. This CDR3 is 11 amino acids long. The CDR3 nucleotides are TGTGCCAGCAGTCCGGGTTATGGCTACACCTTC. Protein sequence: CASSPGYGYTF.

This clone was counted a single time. The CDR3, as DNA: TGTGCCAGCAGTGAACCGAGGCAGGGTATAGGCACTAATGAAAAACTGTTTTTT. Encoded protein: CASSEPRQGIGTNEKLFF. The chain links TRBV6-1 to TRBJ1-4, with D maybe TRBD1 (5 bases). CDR1 and CDR2 (germline): MNHNS, SASEGT. There are 18 residues in the CDR3. V shed 2 bases and J shed 2 bases, with 18 bases lying between them.

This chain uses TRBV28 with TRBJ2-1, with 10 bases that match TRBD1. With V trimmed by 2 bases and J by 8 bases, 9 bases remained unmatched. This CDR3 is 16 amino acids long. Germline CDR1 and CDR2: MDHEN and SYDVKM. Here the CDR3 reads CASSLGAGTGVHEQFF. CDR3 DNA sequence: TGTGCCAGCAGTTTAGGAGCCGGGACAGGGGTCCATGAGCAGTTCTTC.

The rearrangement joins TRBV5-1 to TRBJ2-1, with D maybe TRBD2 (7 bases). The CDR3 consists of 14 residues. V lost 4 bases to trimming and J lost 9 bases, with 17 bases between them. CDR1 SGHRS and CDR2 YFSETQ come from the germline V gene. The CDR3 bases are TGCGCCAGCAGCCTCTATCACAGGGAGGGTGAGCAGTTCTTC. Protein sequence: CASSLYHREGEQFF.

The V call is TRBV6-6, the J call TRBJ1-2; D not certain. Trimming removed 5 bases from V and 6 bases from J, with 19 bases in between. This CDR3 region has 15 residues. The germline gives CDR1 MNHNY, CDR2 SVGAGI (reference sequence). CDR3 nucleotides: TGTGCCAGCAGTCCCCTCCGGTCTACGAAGAATGGCTACACCTTC. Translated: CASSPLRSTKNGYTF.

CDR3 in DNA: TGTGCCAGTTCTGGGACAGAGGTTAATCAGCCCCAGCATTTT. Protein: CASSGTEVNQPQHF. The chain joins TRBV19 to TRBJ1-5; 7 bases fit TRBD1. The CDR3 length is 14 residues. V gave up 8 bases and J gave up 4 bases; unmatched junction bases: 8. Germline V CDR1 and CDR2: LNHDA, SQIVND (reference sequence).

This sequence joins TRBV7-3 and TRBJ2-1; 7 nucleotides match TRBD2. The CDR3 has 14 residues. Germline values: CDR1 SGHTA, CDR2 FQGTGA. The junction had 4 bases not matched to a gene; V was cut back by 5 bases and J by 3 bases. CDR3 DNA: TGTGCCAGCAGCGACTCTAGCGGCTACAATGAGCAGTTCTTC. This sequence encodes CASSDSSGYNEQFF.

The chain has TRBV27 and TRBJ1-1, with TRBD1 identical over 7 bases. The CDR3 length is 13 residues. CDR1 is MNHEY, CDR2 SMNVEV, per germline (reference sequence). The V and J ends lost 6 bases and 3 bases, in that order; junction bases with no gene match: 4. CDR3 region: CASSPRGYTEAFF. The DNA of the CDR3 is TGTGCCAGCAGCCCCAGGGGGTACACTGAAGCTTTCTTT.

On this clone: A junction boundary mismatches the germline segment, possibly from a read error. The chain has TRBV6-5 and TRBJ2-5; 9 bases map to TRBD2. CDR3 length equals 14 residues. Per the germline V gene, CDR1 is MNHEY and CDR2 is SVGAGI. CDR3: CASMAGGRREAQYF. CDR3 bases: TGTGCCAGCATGGCGGGGGGGAGAAGAGAGGCCCAGTACTTC.

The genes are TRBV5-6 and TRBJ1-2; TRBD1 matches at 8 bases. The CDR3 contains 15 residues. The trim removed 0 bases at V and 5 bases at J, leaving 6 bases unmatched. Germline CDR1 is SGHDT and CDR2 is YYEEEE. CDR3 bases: TGTGCCAGCAGCTTGGTTGGACAGGGAGGGTATGGCTACACCTTC. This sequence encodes CASSLVGQGGYGYTF.

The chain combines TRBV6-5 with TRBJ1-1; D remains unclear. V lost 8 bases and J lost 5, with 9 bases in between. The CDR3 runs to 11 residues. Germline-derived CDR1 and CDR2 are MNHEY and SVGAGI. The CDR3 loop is CASVRGTEAFF. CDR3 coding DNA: TGTGCCAGCGTCCGAGGGACTGAAGCTTTCTTT.

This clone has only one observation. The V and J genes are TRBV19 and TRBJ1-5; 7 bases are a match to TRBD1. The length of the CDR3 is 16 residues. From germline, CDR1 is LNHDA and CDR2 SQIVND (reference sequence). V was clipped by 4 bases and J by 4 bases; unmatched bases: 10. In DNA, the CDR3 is TGTGCCAGTAGTACCCTGACCGGGACAGCTAATCAGCCCCAGCATTTT. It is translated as CASSTLTGTANQPQHF.

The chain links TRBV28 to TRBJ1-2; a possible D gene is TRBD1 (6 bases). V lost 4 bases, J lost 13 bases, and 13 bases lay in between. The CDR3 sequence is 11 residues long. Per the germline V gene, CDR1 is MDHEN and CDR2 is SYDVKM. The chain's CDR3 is CASSSHRDSTF. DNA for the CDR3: TGTGCCAGCAGTTCGCACAGGGATAGCACCTTC.

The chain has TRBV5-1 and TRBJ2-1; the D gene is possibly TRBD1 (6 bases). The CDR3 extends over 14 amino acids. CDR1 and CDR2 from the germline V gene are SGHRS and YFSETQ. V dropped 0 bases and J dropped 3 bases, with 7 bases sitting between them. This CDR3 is CASSLGTVYNEQFF. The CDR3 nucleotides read TGCGCCAGCAGCTTGGGGACAGTCTACAATGAGCAGTTCTTC.